Listed here are 15 T cell receptor beta chains from one sample, sequenced in a study of blood T cell repertoires in COVID-19. TCRdb keeps only in-frame clones here, not all; method: immunoSEQ multiplex PCR. Of around 300,000 clones listed, approximately 90% are singletons. Sequences were obtained from PBMCs or T cells enriched from blood (not recorded which). Receptors originate from a woman aged 55-69 years in a cohort exposed to, infected with or recovered from COVID-19 (not recorded which).

V usage is TRBV18 and J usage is TRBJ2-2; D perhaps matches TRBD1 (6 bases). CDR1 and CDR2 from the germline V gene are KGHSH and LQKENI. CDR3 length: 14 amino acids. Trimming pared 3 bases from V and 9 bases from J, leaving 14 bases between. The chain's CDR3 is CASSPSTGTRELFF. The CDR3 coding sequence is TGTGCCAGCTCACCCAGTACCGGGACACGGGAGCTGTTTTTT.

This clone was detected only once. This chain links TRBV5-4 with TRBJ2-7, with TRBD2 matching over 14 bases. V trimming: 2 bases; J trimming: 6 bases; junction bases outside the gene matches: 7. The CDR3 loop spans 16 amino acids. Per germline, CDR1 SGHNT and CDR2 YYREEE (reference sequence). CDR3: CASSLGTSGRRGEQYF. CDR3 sequence (DNA): TGTGCCAGCAGCTTAGGGACTAGCGGGAGAAGGGGCGAGCAGTACTTC.

This clone was counted a few times. V usage is TRBV5-1 and J usage is TRBJ1-1; a weak D match, TRBD1 (5 bases). The germline V gene encodes CDR1 SGHRS and CDR2 YFSETQ. Between the trimmed V and J ends, which lost 3 bases and 2 bases, there was a span of 11 bases. The CDR3 runs to 14 residues. CDR3 DNA: TGCGCCAGCAGCTCGCGGGGGACCAACACTGAAGCTTTCTTT. Protein product: CASSSRGTNTEAFF.

This rearrangement joins TRBV30 to TRBJ2-1, with D possibly TRBD1 on 6 matching bases. In germline, CDR1 is GTSNPN, CDR2 SVGIG (reference sequence). The CDR3 spans 12 residues. Trimming stripped 0 bases from V and 7 bases from J, with 7 bases between. As DNA, the CDR3 is TGTGCCTGGAGTGTTCAGGGGAATGAGCAGTTCTTC. It yields the protein CAWSVQGNEQFF.

This clone occurred a few times. The V call is TRBV18, the J call TRBJ2-7, with 7 bases lining up with TRBD1. Trimming took 5 bases from V and 2 from J; bases not matched to a gene: 3. The CDR3 sequence is 13 residues long. Germline V gene data show CDR1 as KGHSH and CDR2 as LQKENI. CDR3 in amino acids: CASSKDRPYEQYF. DNA for the CDR3: TGTGCCAGCTCAAAGGACAGGCCCTACGAGCAGTACTTC.

V and J are TRBV7-8 and TRBJ2-1, with TRBD1 as a possible D gene (6 bases). The CDR3 contains 14 residues. CDR1 is SGHVS, CDR2 FQNEAQ, per germline. V lost 4 bases and J 3 bases, leaving 10 bases between the germline ends. CDR3 coding DNA: TGTGCCAGCAGCTCCGAGGACAGCTACAATGAGCAGTTCTTC. It encodes CASSSEDSYNEQFF. The full variable domain, its missing parts supplied by reference TRBV7-8 and TRBJ2-1, is GAGVSQSPRYKVAKRGQDVALRCDPISGHVSLFWYQQALGQGPEFLTYFQNEAQLDKSGLPSDRFFAERPEGSVSTLKIQRTQQEDSAVYLCASSSEDSYNEQFFGPGTRLTVL.

The J gene is TRBJ2-2, the V gene TRBV19; 8 bases match TRBD2. The CDR3 has 20 amino acids. The J segment lost 3 bases and the V segment lost 7 bases, leaving 22 bases of the junction unmatched. Germline V lookup: CDR1 LNHDA, CDR2 SQIVND (reference sequence). This chain's CDR3 is CASTLVGTSHFGFDTGELFF. The DNA of the CDR3 is TGTGCCAGTACACTCGTCGGGACTAGTCATTTCGGTTTCGACACCGGGGAGCTGTTTTTT. The whole variable domain, remainder taken from reference TRBV19 and TRBJ2-2, is DGGITQSPKYLFRKEGQNVTLSCEQNLNHDAMYWYRQDPGQGLRLIYYSQIVNDFQKGDIAEGYSVSREKKESFPLTVTSAQKNPTAFYLCASTLVGTSHFGFDTGELFFGEGSRLTVL.

The chain employs TRBV7-2 and TRBJ2-7, with D perhaps matching TRBD2 (7 bases). Germline assignment: CDR1 SGHTA and CDR2 FQGNSA. V dropped 4 bases and J dropped 5 bases, with 18 bases sitting between them. The CDR3 is 15 amino acids. The CDR3 protein is CASSSRRGRGHEQYF. The CDR3 bases are TGTGCCAGCAGCTCCCGAAGGGGGAGGGGCCACGAGCAGTACTTC.

The V and J genes are TRBV4-2 and TRBJ1-1; the match to TRBD1 covers 11 bases. The CDR3 runs 16 residues. Per the germline V gene, CDR1 is LGHNA and CDR2 is YNFKEQ. V lost 4 bases and J lost 3; bases outside the gene matches: 7. The CDR3 loop is CASSLGQGALDTEAFF. In DNA, the CDR3 is TGTGCCAGCAGCCTCGGACAGGGGGCCCTGGACACTGAAGCTTTCTTT.

The chain employs TRBV5-6 and TRBJ2-3; TRBD2 matches at 14 bases. CDR1 is SGHDT, CDR2 YYEEEE, per germline. V lost 3 bases to trimming and J lost 6 bases; unmatched junction nucleotides: 9. This CDR3 is 17 amino acids long. The CDR3 protein is CASSSQKTSGRGDTQYF. The CDR3 coding sequence is TGTGCCAGCAGCTCGCAAAAGACTAGCGGGAGGGGGGATACGCAGTATTTT.

V and J are TRBV18 and TRBJ2-5; D is unclear. V shed 3 bases and J shed 2 bases, with 13 bases lying between them. Germline V gene sequence: CDR1 KGHSH, CDR2 LQKENI. The length of the CDR3 is 15 residues. The CDR3 protein is CASSPGADLQETQYF. DNA of the CDR3: TGTGCCAGCTCACCCGGCGCAGACTTACAAGAGACCCAGTACTTC.

CDR3 residues: CASSQQGTEQFF. The CDR3 coding sequence is TGTGCCAGCTCACAACAGGGGACGGAGCAGTTCTTC. The chain combines TRBV18 with TRBJ2-1, with 7 bases fitting TRBD1. The CDR3 consists of 12 residues. CDR1 and CDR2 (germline): KGHSH, LQKENI. Unmatched junction bases numbered 4, after V lost 4 bases and J lost 10 bases.

The genes are TRBV18 and TRBJ1-1; TRBD1 matches at 12 bases. The CDR3 extends over 14 amino acids. V trimming: 6 bases; J trimming: 5 bases; junction bases outside the gene matches: 4. Germline CDR1 and CDR2: KGHSH and LQKENI. DNA for the CDR3: TGTGCCAGCTCGGGGACAGGGGGCGTAACTGAAGCTTTCTTT. Translating gives CASSGTGGVTEAFF.

This clone was recorded a few times. This CDR3 is CASSPPGSPDTGELFF. DNA of the CDR3: TGTGCCAGCTCACCACCCGGGTCTCCCGACACCGGGGAGCTGTTTTTT. The chain links TRBV18 to TRBJ2-2; D unresolved. The CDR3 is made up of 16 amino acids. Trimming left V 0 bases short and J 3 bases short, with 11 bases between. Germline CDR1 and CDR2: KGHSH and LQKENI.

The rearrangement links TRBV2 to TRBJ2-3; D is unclear. Germline CDR1 SNHLY, CDR2 FYNNEI. Between the trimmed V and J ends, which lost 4 bases and 10 bases, there was a span of 9 bases. The CDR3 consists of 11 residues. The CDR3: CASSAPVPQYF. CDR3 coding DNA: TGTGCCAGCAGTGCCCCTGTTCCGCAGTATTTT.